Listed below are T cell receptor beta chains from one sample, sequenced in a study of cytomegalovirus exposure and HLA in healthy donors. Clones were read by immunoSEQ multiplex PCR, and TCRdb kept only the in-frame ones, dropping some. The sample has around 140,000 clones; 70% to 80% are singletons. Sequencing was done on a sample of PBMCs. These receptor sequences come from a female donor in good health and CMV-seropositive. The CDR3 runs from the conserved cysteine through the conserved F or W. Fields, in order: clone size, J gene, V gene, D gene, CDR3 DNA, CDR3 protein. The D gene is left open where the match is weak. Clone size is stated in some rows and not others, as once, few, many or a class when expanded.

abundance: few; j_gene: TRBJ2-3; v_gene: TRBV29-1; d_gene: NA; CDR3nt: TGCAGCGCTACCAGAGACACCAGCACAGATACGCAGTATTTT; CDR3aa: CSATRDTSTDTQYF
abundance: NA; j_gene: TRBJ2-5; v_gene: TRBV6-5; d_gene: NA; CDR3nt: TGTGCCAGCAGTTGGCGGGGAACAGTACAAGAGACCCAGTACTTC; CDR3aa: CASSWRGTVQETQYF
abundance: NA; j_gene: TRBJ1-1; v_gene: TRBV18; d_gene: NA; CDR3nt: TGTGCCAGCTCACAACAGGGCTGGATCACTGAAGCTTTCTTT; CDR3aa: CASSQQGWITEAFF
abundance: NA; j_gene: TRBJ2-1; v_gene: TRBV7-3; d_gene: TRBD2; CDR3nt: TGTGCCAGCAGCGAGGGGCGGGGGAACAATGAGCAGTTCTTC; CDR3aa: CASSEGRGNNEQFF
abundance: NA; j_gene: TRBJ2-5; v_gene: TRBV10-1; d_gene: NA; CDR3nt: TGCGCCACCGAGGGGGGGAGCCAAGAGACCCAGTACTTC; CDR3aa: CATEGGSQETQYF
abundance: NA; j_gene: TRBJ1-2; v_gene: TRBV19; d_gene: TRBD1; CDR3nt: TGTGCCACCAGTCCCGGACAGGGGGCGCGTGGCTACACCTTC; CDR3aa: CATSPGQGARGYTF
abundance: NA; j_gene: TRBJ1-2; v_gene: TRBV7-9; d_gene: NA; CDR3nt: TGTGCCAGCAGCTTAGGGCAGGCTTTTAACTATGGCTACACCTTC; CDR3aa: CASSLGQAFNYGYTF
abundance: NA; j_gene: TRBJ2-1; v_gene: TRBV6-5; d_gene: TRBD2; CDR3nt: TGTGCCAGCGGGAGTAGCGGGGGAAATGAGCAGTTCTTC; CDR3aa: CASGSSGGNEQFF
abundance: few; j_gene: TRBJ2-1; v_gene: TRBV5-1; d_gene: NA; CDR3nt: TGCGCCAGCAGCTGGCGCGCCCCAAGAGTAGGACTGCACGACAATGAGCAGTTCTTC; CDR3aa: CASSWRAPRVGLHDNEQFF
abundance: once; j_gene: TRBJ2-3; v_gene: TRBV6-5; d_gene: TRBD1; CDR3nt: TGTGCCAGCAGATACCGACAGGGTCGCACAGATACGCAGTATTTT; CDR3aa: CASRYRQGRTDTQYF
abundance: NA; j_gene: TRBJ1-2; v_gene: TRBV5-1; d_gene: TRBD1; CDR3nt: TGCGCCAGCAGCCTTAACCCGGGACAGGCCAGAAGTCACTATGGCTACACCTTC; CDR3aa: CASSLNPGQARSHYGYTF
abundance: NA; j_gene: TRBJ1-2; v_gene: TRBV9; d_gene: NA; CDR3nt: TGTGCCAGCGGGGGGGGCATTAACTATGGCTACACCTTC; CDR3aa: CASGGGINYGYTF
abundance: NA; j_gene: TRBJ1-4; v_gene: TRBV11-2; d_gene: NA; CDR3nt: TGTGCCAGCAGCCCGAAGAAGACAGAAAATGAAAAACTGTTTTTT; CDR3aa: CASSPKKTENEKLFF
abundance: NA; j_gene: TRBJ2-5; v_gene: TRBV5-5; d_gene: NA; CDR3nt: TGTGCCAGCAGTTCTTTGGGGGGGCGAGAGACCCAGTACTTC; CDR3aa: CASSSLGGRETQYF
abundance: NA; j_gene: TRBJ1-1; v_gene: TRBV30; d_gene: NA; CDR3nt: TGTGCCTGGAGTGTCTTACAGCTGACTGAAGCTTTCTTT; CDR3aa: CAWSVLQLTEAFF
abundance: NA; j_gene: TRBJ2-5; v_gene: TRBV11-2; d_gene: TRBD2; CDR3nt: TGTGCCAGCAGCTTAGTGACCCCTTTAGCGGGGGGGCGGGAAGAGACCCAGTACTTC; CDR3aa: CASSLVTPLAGGREETQYF
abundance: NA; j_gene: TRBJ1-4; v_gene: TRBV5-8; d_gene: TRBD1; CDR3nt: TGTGCCAGCAGCTTCAAGGGGGCTTCTAATGAAAAACTGTTTTTT; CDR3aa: CASSFKGASNEKLFF
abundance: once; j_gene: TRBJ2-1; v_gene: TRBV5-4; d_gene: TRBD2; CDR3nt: TGTGCCAGCAGCTCCCGACTAGCGGGAGTTCAAGAGCAGTTCTTC; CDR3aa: CASSSRLAGVQEQFF
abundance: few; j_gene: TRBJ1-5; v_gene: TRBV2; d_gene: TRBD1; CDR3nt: TGTGCCAGCAGTTCAACCGGGACAGGGGACCAGCCCCAGCATTTT; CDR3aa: CASSSTGTGDQPQHF
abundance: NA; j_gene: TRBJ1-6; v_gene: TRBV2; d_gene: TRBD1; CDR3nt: TGTGCCAGCAGGCCGGGACAGGGGAATTCACCCCTCCACTTT; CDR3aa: CASRPGQGNSPLHF
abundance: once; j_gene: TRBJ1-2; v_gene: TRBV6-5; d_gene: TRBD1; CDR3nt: TGTGCCAGCAGTTACTCGGCAGGGGGCGTGGGCTACACCTTC; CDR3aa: CASSYSAGGVGYTF
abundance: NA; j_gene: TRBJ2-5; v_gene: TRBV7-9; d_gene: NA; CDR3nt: TGTGCCAGCAGCACAGATGGAGAGACCCAGTACTTC; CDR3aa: CASSTDGETQYF
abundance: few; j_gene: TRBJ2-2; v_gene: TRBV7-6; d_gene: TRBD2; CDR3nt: TGTGCCAGCAGCTCTCAAGCGTTTAGCGGGGGCCGAGGGAGAAGCGGGGAGCTGTTTTTT; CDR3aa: CASSSQAFSGGRGRSGELFF
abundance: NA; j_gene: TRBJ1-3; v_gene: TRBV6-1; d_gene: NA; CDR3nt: TGTGCCAGCAGTGAAAGGGGGAGAGGAAACACCATATATTTT; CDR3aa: CASSERGRGNTIYF
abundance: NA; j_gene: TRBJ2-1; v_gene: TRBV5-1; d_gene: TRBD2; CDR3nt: TGCGCCAGCAGCAAGCCTAGCGGGGGGAACATTGCGGATGAGCAGTTCTTC; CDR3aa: CASSKPSGGNIADEQFF
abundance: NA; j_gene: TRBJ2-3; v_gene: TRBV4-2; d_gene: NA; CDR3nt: TGTGCCAGCAGCCAATCACATACCAGGCAGGGCACAGATACGCAGTATTTT; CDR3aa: CASSQSHTRQGTDTQYF
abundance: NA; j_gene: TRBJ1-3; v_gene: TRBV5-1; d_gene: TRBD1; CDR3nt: TGCGCCAGCAGCTCCGGGACAGGGGGTAATGGAAACACCATATATTTT; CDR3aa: CASSSGTGGNGNTIYF
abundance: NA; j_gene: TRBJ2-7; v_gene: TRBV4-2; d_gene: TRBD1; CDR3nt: TGTGCCAGCAGCCAAGCGGACAGGGGCTACGAGCAGTACTTC; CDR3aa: CASSQADRGYEQYF
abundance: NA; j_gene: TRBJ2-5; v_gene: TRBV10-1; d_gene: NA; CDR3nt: TGCGCCAGCAGTGAAGGTGGGAGATTAGAGACCCAGTACTTC; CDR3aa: CASSEGGRLETQYF
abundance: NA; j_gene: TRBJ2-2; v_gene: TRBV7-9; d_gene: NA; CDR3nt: TGTGCCAGCAGCTTAGGACAGGTAGTAACCGGGGAGCTGTTTTTT; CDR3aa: CASSLGQVVTGELFF
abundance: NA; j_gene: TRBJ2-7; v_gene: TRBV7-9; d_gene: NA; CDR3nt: TGTGCCAGCAGCGCCCCTACCAGGGCTCCGTTTAAGGACGAGCAGTACTTC; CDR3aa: CASSAPTRAPFKDEQYF
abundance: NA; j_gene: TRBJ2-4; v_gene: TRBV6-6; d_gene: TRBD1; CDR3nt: TGTGCCAGCACCTTGGACAGGGCGACCAAAAACATTCAGTACTTC; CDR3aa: CASTLDRATKNIQYF
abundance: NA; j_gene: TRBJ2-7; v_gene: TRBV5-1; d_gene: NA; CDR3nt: TGCGCCAGCAGCCCGAGTCCGGAGTTCGAGCAGTACTTC; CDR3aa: CASSPSPEFEQYF
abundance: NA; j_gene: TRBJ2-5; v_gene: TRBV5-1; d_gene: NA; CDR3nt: TGCGCCAGCAGCTTGGGCGGCGTTGAGGGTCAAGAGACCCAGTACTTC; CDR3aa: CASSLGGVEGQETQYF
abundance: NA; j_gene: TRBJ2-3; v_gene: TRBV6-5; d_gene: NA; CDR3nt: TGTGCCAGCAGTTACTCGACTAGTTGGGCGGATACGCAGTATTTT; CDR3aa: CASSYSTSWADTQYF
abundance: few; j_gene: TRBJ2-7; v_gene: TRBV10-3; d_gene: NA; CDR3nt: TGTGCCATCAGTGAGTCCGACAGCACCTACGAGCAGTACTTC; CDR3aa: CAISESDSTYEQYF
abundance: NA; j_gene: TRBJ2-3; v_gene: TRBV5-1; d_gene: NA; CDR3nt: TGCGCCAGCAGCGAGGATATATTCTCCAGCACAGATACGCAGTATTTT; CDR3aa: CASSEDIFSSTDTQYF
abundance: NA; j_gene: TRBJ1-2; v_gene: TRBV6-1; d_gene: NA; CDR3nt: TGTGCCAGCGCCCCGACTCAGGGTAAAGGTGGCTACACCTTC; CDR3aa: CASAPTQGKGGYTF
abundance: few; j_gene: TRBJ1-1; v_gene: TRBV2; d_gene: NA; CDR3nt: TGTGCCAGCAGGGAACAGGGATCGGGCACTGAAGCTTTCTTT; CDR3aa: CASREQGSGTEAFF
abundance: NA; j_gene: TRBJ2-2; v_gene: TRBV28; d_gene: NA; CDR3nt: TGTGCCAGCAGTCCTTTAGCAGAGACCGGGGAGCTGTTTTTT; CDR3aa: CASSPLAETGELFF
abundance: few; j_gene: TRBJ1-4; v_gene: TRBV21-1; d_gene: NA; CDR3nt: TGTGCCAGCAGCAAAGTCGAGACAGGGGGCGAAAAACTGTTTTTT; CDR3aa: CASSKVETGGEKLFF
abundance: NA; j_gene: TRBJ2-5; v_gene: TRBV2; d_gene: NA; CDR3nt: TGTGCCAGCAGTGCGTCAGAGACCCAGTACTTC; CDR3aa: CASSASETQYF
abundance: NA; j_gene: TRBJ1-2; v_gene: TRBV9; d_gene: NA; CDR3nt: TGTGCCAGCAGCGTAGCTGTTGGGTCAGGGTATGGCTACACCTTC; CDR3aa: CASSVAVGSGYGYTF
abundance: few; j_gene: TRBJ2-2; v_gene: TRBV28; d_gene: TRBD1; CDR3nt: TGTGCCAGCAGGTTAACAGGGGTCGGCGCCGGGGAGCTGTTTTTT; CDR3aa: CASRLTGVGAGELFF
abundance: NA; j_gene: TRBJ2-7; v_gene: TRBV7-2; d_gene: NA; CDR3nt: TGTGCCAGCAGCCCGTCCTCCTACGAGCAGTACTTC; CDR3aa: CASSPSSYEQYF
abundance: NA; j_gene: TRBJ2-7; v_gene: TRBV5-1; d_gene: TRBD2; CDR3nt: TGCGCCAGCAGCTTAGCGGGGCTGGGGACCTCCTACGAGCAGTACTTC; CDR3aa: CASSLAGLGTSYEQYF
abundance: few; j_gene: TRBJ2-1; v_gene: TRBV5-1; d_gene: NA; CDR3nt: TGCGCCAGCAGCACTAGCTCCTACAATGAGCAGTTCTTC; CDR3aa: CASSTSSYNEQFF
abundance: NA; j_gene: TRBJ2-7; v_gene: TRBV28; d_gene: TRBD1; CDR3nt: TGTGCCAGCGATGACAGGGTGAACGAGCAGTACTTC; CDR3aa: CASDDRVNEQYF
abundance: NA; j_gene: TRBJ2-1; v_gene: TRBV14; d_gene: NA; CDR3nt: TGTGCCAGCAGCCCGATCAGAGGTAATGAGCAGTTCTTC; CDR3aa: CASSPIRGNEQFF
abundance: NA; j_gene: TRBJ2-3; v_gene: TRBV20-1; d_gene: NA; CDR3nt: TGCAGTGCTACCATCCCAGATACGCAGTATTTT; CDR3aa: CSATIPDTQYF
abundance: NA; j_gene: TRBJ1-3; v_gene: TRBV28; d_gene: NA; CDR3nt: TGTGCCAGCAGTTCGACACTGCATGACTCTGGAAACACCATATATTTT; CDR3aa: CASSSTLHDSGNTIYF
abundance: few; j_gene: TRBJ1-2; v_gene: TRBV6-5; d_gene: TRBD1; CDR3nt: TGTGCCAGCAGTTACAACAGGGGGCATGGCTACACCTTC; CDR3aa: CASSYNRGHGYTF
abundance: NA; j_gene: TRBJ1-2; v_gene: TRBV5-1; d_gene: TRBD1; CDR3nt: TGCGCCAGCAGCTTGGCCGGGACAGCTTACTATGGCTACACCTTC; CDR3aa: CASSLAGTAYYGYTF
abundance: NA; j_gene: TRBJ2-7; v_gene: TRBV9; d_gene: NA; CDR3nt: TGTGCCAGCAGCCGGGCAGGGCCCTACGAGCAGTACTTC; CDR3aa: CASSRAGPYEQYF
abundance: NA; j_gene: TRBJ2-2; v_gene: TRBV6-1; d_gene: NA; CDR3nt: TGTGCCAGCAGCTTCCGGGAATACACCGGGGAGCTGTTTTTT; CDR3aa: CASSFREYTGELFF